These 17 T cell receptor beta chains came from one sample sequenced in a study of blood T cell repertoires in COVID-19. Sequencing used immunoSEQ multiplex PCR; TCRdb keeps in-frame clones, though not all of them. Of some 80,000 clones listed, 82% are singletons. Sequencing was carried out using peripheral blood. The receptors derive from a human donor in a cohort sampled during active COVID-19.

The chain joins TRBV6-2 or TRBV6-3 to TRBJ2-7; the D gene is possibly TRBD2 (7 bases). This CDR3 has 15 amino acids. The germline V gene encodes CDR1 MNHEY and CDR2 SVGEGT. Trimming shortened V by 0 bases and J by 3 bases, and 12 bases separated the two germline ends. The CDR3: CASSYSRGASYEQYF. The CDR3 bases are TGTGCCAGCAGTTACTCTCGGGGGGCGAGCTACGAGCAGTACTTC.

The chain joins TRBV10-3 to TRBJ2-7; D remains unclear. The germline gives CDR1 ENHRY, CDR2 SYGVKD. The V end was cut by 3 bases, the J end by 3 bases, with 12 bases between. The CDR3 has 14 residues. The chain's CDR3 is CAISDLTNNYEQYF. The CDR3 DNA sequence: TGTGCCATCAGTGATCTAACGAATAACTACGAGCAGTACTTC.

This clone was recorded once. The rearrangement joins TRBV9 to TRBJ1-1; D is unresolved. Germline loops: CDR1 SGDLS, CDR2 YYNGEE. The CDR3 loop spans 14 amino acids. The germline V and J ends were trimmed by 5 bases and 4 bases, with 15 bases remaining between them. The CDR3 protein is CASSPSGGGTEAFF. Written as DNA, the CDR3 is TGTGCCAGCAGTCCCTCGGGAGGAGGCACTGAAGCTTTCTTT.

The chain combines TRBV10-3 with TRBJ1-1; 7 nucleotides align to TRBD1. CDR3 length equals 15 residues. The V gene end was trimmed by 4 bases and the J gene end by 3 bases; junction bases not matched to a gene: 8. Germline CDR1 reads ENHRY; CDR2 reads SYGVKD. Here the CDR3 reads CAISGKGALDTEAFF. The DNA of the CDR3 is TGTGCCATCAGTGGTAAGGGGGCGCTAGACACTGAAGCTTTCTTT.

The chain uses TRBV2 and TRBJ1-5, with 7 nucleotides matching TRBD1. The trim removed 6 bases at V and 3 bases at J, leaving 5 bases unmatched. Germline lookup yields CDR1 SNHLY and CDR2 FYNNEI. CDR3 length: 14 residues. In DNA, the CDR3 is TGTGCCAGCAGCGAGACAGGGTTCAATCAGCCCCAGCATTTT. It yields the protein CASSETGFNQPQHF.

The chain carries TRBV3-1 (or the pseudogene TRBV3-2) and TRBJ2-7; possible D gene TRBD1, 6 bases. The CDR3 has 15 amino acids. V was shortened by 2 bases and J by 11 bases, with 22 bases between the two germline ends. The V gene's germline CDR1 is LGHDT and CDR2 YNNKEL (reference sequence). The CDR3 region is CASSQLGTPPSGKYF. The CDR3 nucleotides read TGTGCCAGCAGCCAATTGGGGACACCGCCCTCGGGGAAGTACTTC.

The chain recombines TRBV6-2 or TRBV6-3 with TRBJ2-6; TRBD1 aligns across 9 bases. J gave up 2 bases and V 3 bases, and 11 bases lay outside the gene matches. CDR3 size: 19 residues. Germline assignment: CDR1 MNHEY and CDR2 SVGEGT. Here the CDR3 reads CASSYSIGQGTPGANVLTF. The DNA of the CDR3 is TGTGCCAGCAGTTATTCTATCGGACAGGGGACCCCTGGGGCCAACGTCCTGACTTTC.

This sequence joins TRBV7-2 and TRBJ2-7, with 8 bases lining up with TRBD2. Trimming cost V 4 bases and J 5 bases; bases outside gene matches: 7. This CDR3 spans 14 amino acids. The germline V gene has CDR1 SGHTA and CDR2 FQGNSA. This chain's CDR3 is CASSSSGGRHEQYF. As DNA, the CDR3 is TGTGCCAGCAGCTCAAGCGGGGGTAGACACGAGCAGTACTTC.

This chain connects TRBV30 to TRBJ2-7; tentative D call: TRBD2 (5 bases). Trimming took off 0 bases at V and 3 bases at J, with 12 bases between the two ends. This CDR3 has 14 residues. Per the germline V gene, CDR1 is GTSNPN and CDR2 is SVGIG (reference sequence). The CDR3 here is CAWSVGGSGYEQYF. The CDR3 DNA is TGTGCCTGGAGTGTCGGCGGGTCGGGCTACGAGCAGTACTTC.

This clone has just a few counts. This chain links TRBV7-2 with TRBJ1-1; no clear D gene. The V gene's germline CDR1 is SGHTA and CDR2 FQGNSA. With 5 bases removed from V and 4 bases from J, the gap between germline ends came to 11 bases. This CDR3 has 13 residues. The CDR3 reads CASSAGRVTEAFF. The CDR3 DNA reads as TGTGCCAGCAGCGCGGGCCGCGTCACTGAAGCTTTCTTT.

The CDR3 loop reads CASSPGLANTGELFF. In DNA form, the CDR3 reads TGTGCCAGCTCACCCGGACTAGCGAACACCGGGGAGCTGTTTTTT. V usage is TRBV18 and J usage is TRBJ2-2, with 7 bases fitting TRBD2. The ends lost 3 bases at V and 0 bases at J; junction bases unmatched: 1. Germline lookup yields CDR1 KGHSH and CDR2 LQKENI. The CDR3 consists of 15 residues.

V usage is TRBV7-9 and J usage is TRBJ1-4, with a tentative D call TRBD1 (6 bases). Looked up from germline, CDR1 is SEHNR and CDR2 is FQNEAQ (reference sequence). The V and J ends lost 5 bases and 4 bases respectively, with 11 bases between them. The CDR3 has 14 residues. CDR3 nucleotide sequence: TGTGCCAGCAGCCAAATACAGGGTAATGAAAAACTGTTTTTT. This gives the protein CASSQIQGNEKLFF.

The chain has TRBV5-1 and TRBJ1-3; D is ambiguous. The CDR3 runs to 14 residues. Looked up from germline, CDR1 is SGHRS and CDR2 is YFSETQ. V dropped 1 base and J dropped 7 bases, with 12 bases sitting between them. This CDR3 reads CASSLTAEWNTIYF. The CDR3 nucleotides are TGCGCCAGCAGCTTGACGGCGGAGTGGAACACCATATATTTT.

The chain couples TRBV10-2 to TRBJ2-3; 12 nucleotides match TRBD2. V lost 5 bases to trimming and J lost 5 bases; unmatched junction nucleotides: 14. Germline V gene data show CDR1 as WSHSY and CDR2 as SAAADI. CDR3 size: 18 residues. The CDR3 DNA reads as TGCGCCAGCAGTTGGGCTAGCGGGGGGGCAATGCTAGGAGATACGCAGTATTTT. Its translation is CASSWASGGAMLGDTQYF.

The chain carries TRBV30 and TRBJ1-3, with D possibly TRBD1 on 5 matching bases. The CDR3 extends over 15 amino acids. Germline-derived CDR1 and CDR2 are GTSNPN and SVGIG (reference sequence). Trimming shortened V by 0 bases and J by 0 bases, and 9 bases separated the two germline ends. The CDR3 reads CAWSVRGSSGNTIYF. In DNA, the CDR3 is TGTGCCTGGAGTGTACGGGGGAGCTCTGGAAACACCATATATTTT. Full variable domain (rest looked up from reference TRBV30 and TRBJ1-3): SQTIHQWPATLVQPVGSPLSLECTVEGTSNPNLYWYRQAAGRGLQLLFYSVGIGQISSEVPQNLSASRPQDRQFILSSKKLLLSDSGFYLCAWSVRGSSGNTIYFGEGSWLTVV.

Only a few counts were recorded for this clone. The chain carries TRBV4-1 and TRBJ1-5, with D perhaps TRBD1 (5 bases). CDR3 size: 14 residues. Trimming took off 1 base at V and 5 bases at J, with 9 bases between the two ends. CDR1 is MGHRA, CDR2 YSYEKL, per germline. DNA of the CDR3: TGCGCCAGCAGCCAAGCAGGGCGGCATCAGCCCCAGCATTTT. It yields the protein CASSQAGRHQPQHF.

V usage is TRBV6-1 and J usage is TRBJ1-4; unclear D gene. This CDR3 spans 17 amino acids. CDR1 is MNHNS and CDR2 is SASEGT in the germline V gene. V was cut by 3 bases and J by 2 bases, with 16 bases left in between. CDR3 DNA sequence: TGTGCCAGCAGTGATCCCGCAGGCATTCTTACTAATGAAAAACTGTTTTTT. As protein: CASSDPAGILTNEKLFF.